Described below is a single T cell receptor beta chain sequence and its context. What it binds is unknown. The PCR employed 60 Vbeta primers together with 13 Jbeta primers. The data were produced by immunoSEQ multiplex PCR, yet TCRdb's version contains in-frame clones alone and is incomplete. The sample consists of around 180,000 clones, roughly 75% of them appearing once. This sample is part of a study of cytomegalovirus exposure and HLA in healthy donors. Study-wide results and caveats: Sequencing had likely introduced a cluster of highly shared sequence variants as an artifact. Within an earlier analysis, most TCR beta V segments proved productive either about 90% or about 30% of the time. Altogether, 150 to 200 TCR beta chains were recorded as cytomegalovirus-associated. As a later analysis showed, a missense DCLRE1C variant was linked to trimming of TCR beta V- and J-genes.

Germline CDR1 MNHNY, CDR2 SVGAGI (reference sequence). J was trimmed by 0 bases and V by 7 bases; bases with no gene match: 12. This CDR3 region has 16 residues. Sequencing was carried out using PBMCs. The chain joins TRBV6-6 to TRBJ2-7; TRBD1 matches 7 bases. This TCR derives from a man between 35 and 55 years old in good health and CMV-seronegative. CDR3 DNA sequence: TGTGCCAGCATTCGGGCCCGAGACAGGGACTCCTACGAGCAGTACTTC. This encodes CASIRARDRDSYEQYF.